The 10 T cell receptor beta chains in this list originate from one sample, sequenced in a study of control samples from healthy donors and cancer patients. Assay used: immunoSEQ multiplex PCR; TCRdb lists only in-frame clones, some missing. The top ten clones hold 2.4% of a sample with some 150,000 clones, 93% of them seen once. Material for sequencing was blood. These receptors came from a man over 45 in good health.

This rearrangement joins TRBV7-2 to TRBJ1-4, with 9 bases fitting TRBD1. The CDR3 loop spans 14 amino acids. V gave up 5 bases and J gave up 7 bases; unmatched junction bases: 5. Germline V gene lookup returns CDR1 SGHTA and CDR2 FQGNSA. DNA of the CDR3: TGTGCCAGCAGCAAGGGACAGGGTGGTGAAAAACTGTTTTTT. Translated: CASSKGQGGEKLFF.

The V and J genes are TRBV18 and TRBJ2-7, with 10 nucleotides matching TRBD1. Germline CDR1 is KGHSH and CDR2 is LQKENI. The CDR3 spans 16 residues. V lost 0 bases and J lost 4; bases outside the gene matches: 6. The CDR3 bases are TGTGCCAGCTCACCACCGGGTGGGACAGGGGTGTACGAGCAGTACTTC. Amino acids: CASSPPGGTGVYEQYF.

This clone was seen a single time. The chain employs TRBV28 and TRBJ2-7; 8 bases match TRBD2. This CDR3 has 14 residues. Germline V gives CDR1 MDHEN, CDR2 SYDVKM. V was clipped by 6 bases and J by 3 bases; unmatched bases: 7. The CDR3 DNA reads as TGTGCCAGCAGCTCCGCGGGGGGCCGCTACGAGCAGTACTTC. The encoded protein is CASSSAGGRYEQYF.

This chain links TRBV11-2 with TRBJ2-7; 8 bases align to TRBD1. Looked up from germline, CDR1 is SGHAT and CDR2 is FQNNGV. J gave up 3 bases and V 4 bases, and 8 bases lay outside the gene matches. The CDR3 is 15 amino acids. The CDR3 sequence: CASSYTGTGVYEQYF. CDR3 coding DNA: TGTGCCAGCAGCTACACCGGGACAGGAGTCTACGAGCAGTACTTC.

The J gene is TRBJ2-1, the V gene TRBV5-1, with 9 nucleotides matching TRBD2. With 0 bases clipped from V and 8 bases from J, the junction kept 6 bases outside the gene matches. Germline lookup yields CDR1 SGHRS and CDR2 YFSETQ. This CDR3 contains 15 residues. CDR3 sequence reads: CASSLGSGRNDEQFF. The CDR3 region has the DNA TGCGCCAGCAGCTTGGGCAGCGGGAGGAACGATGAGCAGTTCTTC.

The chain links TRBV24-1 to TRBJ1-2, with 10 bases fitting TRBD1. Germline lookup yields CDR1 KGHDR and CDR2 SFDVKD. The J segment lost 4 bases and the V segment lost 4 bases, leaving 5 bases of the junction unmatched. The CDR3 extends over 15 amino acids. The CDR3 reads CATSDQGQGVYGYTF. The CDR3 DNA is TGTGCCACCAGTGACCAAGGACAGGGGGTCTATGGCTACACCTTC.

The V and J genes are TRBV29-1 and TRBJ2-7; TRBD1 agrees at 10 bases. The junction had 6 bases not matched to a gene; V was cut back by 6 bases and J by 4 bases. The germline gives CDR1 SQVTM, CDR2 ANQGSEA. This CDR3 is built from 13 residues. CDR3 sequence reads: CSVRTGGRYEQYF. In nucleotides, the CDR3 is TGCAGCGTGAGGACAGGGGGAAGGTACGAGCAGTACTTC.

DNA of the CDR3: TGTGCCAGCAGCGTAAGGGGGAGAGGAGAGACCCAGTACTTC. The encoded protein is CASSVRGRGETQYF. V usage is TRBV7-2 and J usage is TRBJ2-5; a weak D match, TRBD1 (6 bases). Trimming cost V 5 bases and J 4 bases, with 14 bases left between them. CDR3 size: 14 residues. Germline lookup yields CDR1 SGHTA and CDR2 FQGNSA.

The table lists this clone with a count of one. This chain uses TRBV28 with TRBJ2-4, with TRBD2 as a possible D gene (7 bases). The CDR3 covers 13 residues. V lost 3 bases to trimming and J lost 9 bases, with 12 bases between them. Germline CDR1 reads MDHEN; CDR2 reads SYDVKM. Here the CDR3 DNA reads TGTGCCAGCAGTTTGGGGGGGCTGGGCATTCAGTACTTC. Translation: CASSLGGLGIQYF.

CDR3 DNA: TGTGCCAGCAGGCGACCTAGCGCCTCCTACGAGCAGTACTTC. Amino acids: CASRRPSASYEQYF. The chain carries TRBV6-5 and TRBJ2-7; D is possibly TRBD2 (6 bases). The CDR3 loop spans 14 amino acids. The germline V gene encodes CDR1 MNHEY and CDR2 SVGAGI. Trimming pared 6 bases from V and 0 bases from J, leaving 12 bases between.